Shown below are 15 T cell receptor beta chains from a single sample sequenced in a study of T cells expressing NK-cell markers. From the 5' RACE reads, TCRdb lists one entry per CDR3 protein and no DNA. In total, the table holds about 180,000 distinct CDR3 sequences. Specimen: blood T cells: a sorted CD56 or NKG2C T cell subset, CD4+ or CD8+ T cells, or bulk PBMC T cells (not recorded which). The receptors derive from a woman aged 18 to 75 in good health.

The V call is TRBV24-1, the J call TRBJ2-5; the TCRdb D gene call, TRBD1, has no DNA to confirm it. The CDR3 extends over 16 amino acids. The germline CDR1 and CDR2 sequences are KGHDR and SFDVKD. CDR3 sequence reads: CATSDRKGRTQGTQYF.

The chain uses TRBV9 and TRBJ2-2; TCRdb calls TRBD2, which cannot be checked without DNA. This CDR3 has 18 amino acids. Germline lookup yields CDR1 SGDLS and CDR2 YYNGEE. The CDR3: CASSMASGRSTNTGELFF.

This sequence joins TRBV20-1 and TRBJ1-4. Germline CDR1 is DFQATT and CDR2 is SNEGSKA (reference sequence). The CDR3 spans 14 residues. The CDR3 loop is CSAREGQVGEKLFF.

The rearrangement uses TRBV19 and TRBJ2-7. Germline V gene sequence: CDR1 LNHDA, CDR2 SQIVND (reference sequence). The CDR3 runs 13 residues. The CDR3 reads CASRHSSSYEQYF.

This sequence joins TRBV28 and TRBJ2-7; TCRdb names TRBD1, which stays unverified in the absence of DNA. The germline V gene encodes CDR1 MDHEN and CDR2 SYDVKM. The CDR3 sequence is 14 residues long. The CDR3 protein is CASSSPLSNYEQYF.

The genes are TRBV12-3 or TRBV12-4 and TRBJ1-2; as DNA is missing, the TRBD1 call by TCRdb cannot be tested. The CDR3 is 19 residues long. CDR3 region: CASSLSWTNRDKKNYGYTF.

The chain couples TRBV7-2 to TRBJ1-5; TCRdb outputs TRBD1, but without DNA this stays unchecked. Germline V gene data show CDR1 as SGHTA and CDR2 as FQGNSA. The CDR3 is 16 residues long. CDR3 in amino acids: CASSLYGGRGNQPQHF.

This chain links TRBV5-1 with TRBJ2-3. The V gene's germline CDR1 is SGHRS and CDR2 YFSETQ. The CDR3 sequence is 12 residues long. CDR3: CASTDSTDTQYF.

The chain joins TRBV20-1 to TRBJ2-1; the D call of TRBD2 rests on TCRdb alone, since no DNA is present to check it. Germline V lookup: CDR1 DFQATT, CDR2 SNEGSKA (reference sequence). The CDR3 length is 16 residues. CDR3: CSARGSTSGRLNEQFF.

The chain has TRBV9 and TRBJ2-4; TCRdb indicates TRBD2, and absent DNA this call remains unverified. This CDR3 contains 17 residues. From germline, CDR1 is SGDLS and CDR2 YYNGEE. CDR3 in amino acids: CASSVALAGGPDGIQYF.

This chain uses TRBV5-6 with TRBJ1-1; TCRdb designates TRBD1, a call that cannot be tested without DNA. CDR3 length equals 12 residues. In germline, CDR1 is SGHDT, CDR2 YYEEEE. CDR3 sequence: CASKGQYTEAFF.

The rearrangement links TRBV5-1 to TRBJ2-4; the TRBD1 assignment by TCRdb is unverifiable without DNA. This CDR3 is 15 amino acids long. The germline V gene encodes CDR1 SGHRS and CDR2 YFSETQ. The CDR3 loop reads CASSVRDRGQDIQYF.

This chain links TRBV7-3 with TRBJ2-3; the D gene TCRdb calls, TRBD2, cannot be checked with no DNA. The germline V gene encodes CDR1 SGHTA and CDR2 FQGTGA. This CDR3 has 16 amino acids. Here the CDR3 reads CASSLLGLAGADTQYF.

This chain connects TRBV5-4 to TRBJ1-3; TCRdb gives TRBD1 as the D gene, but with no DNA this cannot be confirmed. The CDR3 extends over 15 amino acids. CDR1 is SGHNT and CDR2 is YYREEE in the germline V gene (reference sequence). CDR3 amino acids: CASSPGGVAGNTIYF.

This chain's CDR3 is CSVVGGVITDTQYF. The chain links TRBV29-1 to TRBJ2-3; TCRdb calls TRBD2, which cannot be checked without DNA. Germline V gene sequence: CDR1 SQVTM, CDR2 ANQGSEA. The CDR3 spans 14 residues.